Listed below are T cell receptor beta chains from one sample, sequenced in a study of shared clonotypes between healthy human individuals. Using immunoSEQ multiplex PCR, the repertoire was profiled, and TCRdb retains in-frame clones only, with some absent. This table holds about 2.1 million clones, about 93% found once. The sample was naive CD8+ T cells from PBMCs. Receptors were obtained from a man younger than 35 in good health. Some clones in this sample may be carry-over from other donors' samples. The CDR3 runs from the conserved cysteine through the conserved F or W. D genes are given only for firm matches. A clone size is listed for some rows: how often the clone was seen (once, few, many), or a class if it is expanded.

>-|-|TRBV2|TRBJ2-1
TGTGCCAGCAGTGAGAGAGGCAGACCCTTCAACAATGAGCAGTTCTTC
CASSERGRPFNNEQFF
>-|-|TRBV9|TRBJ2-1
TGTGCCAGCAGCCCCTCCCGGAATGAGCAGTTCTTC
CASSPSRNEQFF
>few|-|TRBV7-7|TRBJ1-1
TGTGCCAGCAGCCCAGCAGGGTTCACTGAAGCTTTCTTT
CASSPAGFTEAFF
>-|TRBD1|TRBV4-1|TRBJ2-7
TGCGCCAGCAGCCAGGCTGGGACAGGGACCTACGAGCAGTACTTC
CASSQAGTGTYEQYF
>-|TRBD1|TRBV5-4|TRBJ2-1
TGTGCCAGCAGCTCTGACAGGGACCCCCGAGCGGAGCAGTTCTTC
CASSSDRDPRAEQFF
>-|TRBD2|TRBV27|TRBJ2-3
TGTGCCAGCAGGGAGGGGCTAGCGGGAGGACTAGGTGCAACAGATACGCAGTATTTT
CASREGLAGGLGATDTQYF
>-|-|TRBV7-8|TRBJ2-5
TGTGCCAGCAGCTTAGTTTCGGGTGAGGTAGCGGCGACCCAAGAGACCCAGTACTTC
CASSLVSGEVAATQETQYF
>-|-|TRBV7-6|TRBJ2-1
TGTGCCAGCACCTTAGGGGCCAGGGGCGCCGGGAATGAGCAGTTCTTC
CASTLGARGAGNEQFF
>-|-|TRBV15|TRBJ2-7
TGTGCCACCAGCTCCGATCGGGGTTCCTACGAGCAGTACTTC
CATSSDRGSYEQYF
>-|-|TRBV10-1|TRBJ2-1
TGCGCCAGCAGTGACAGGGGAGGCATGAATGAGCAGTTCTTC
CASSDRGGMNEQFF
>once|-|TRBV27|TRBJ2-7
TGTGCCAGCGAGGACGAGGGCGGCAGCTACGAGCAGTACTTC
CASEDEGGSYEQYF
>-|-|TRBV12-2|TRBJ2-7
TGTGCAAGTCGCTTATTCTACGAGCAGTACTTC
CASRLFYEQYF
>-|TRBD2|TRBV5-6|TRBJ2-7
TGTGCCAGCAGCTTGAATAGCGGGAGGATCCCCTACGAGCAGTACTTC
CASSLNSGRIPYEQYF
>-|TRBD2|TRBV27|TRBJ2-3
TGTGCCAGCAGGTTAGCGGGAGGTGCAGATACGCAGTATTTT
CASRLAGGADTQYF
>-|-|TRBV14|TRBJ2-7
TGTGCCAGCAGCCAGTATGGGCGGCGGGGCGACTACGAGCAGTACTTC
CASSQYGRRGDYEQYF
>once|TRBD1|TRBV4-3|TRBJ2-7
TGCGCCAGCAGCCAAGAGTGGGACAGGGGGTACGAGCAGTACTTC
CASSQEWDRGYEQYF
>-|-|TRBV5-8|TRBJ2-7
TGTGCCAGCAGCTTGGCTTATCGAACAGGACGGGACGAGCAGTACTTC
CASSLAYRTGRDEQYF
>-|TRBD2|TRBV11-3|TRBJ2-1
TGTGCCAGCAGCCAGCGGGGGACTAGCTCCTACAATGAGCAGTTCTTC
CASSQRGTSSYNEQFF
>-|TRBD2|TRBV10-3|TRBJ2-3
TGTGCCATCAGTCCCTCTAGCGGAGTCACAGATACGCAGTATTTT
CAISPSSGVTDTQYF
>once|-|TRBV28|TRBJ2-4
TGTGCCAGCAGTGGAAACGTTAACCAAGGAAACATTCAGTGCTTC
CASSGNVNQGNIQCF
>-|TRBD1|TRBV4-1|TRBJ1-2
TGCGCCAGCAGCCAAGAAGGCCGGACAGGATATTATGGCTACACCTTC
CASSQEGRTGYYGYTF
>-|TRBD2|TRBV9|TRBJ2-7
TGTGCCAGCAGCGGCGGGGTGGGACTAGCGGATTACGAGCAGTACTTC
CASSGGVGLADYEQYF
>-|TRBD2|TRBV28|TRBJ2-1
TGTGCCAGCAGCCCCAAGCGGGGGTCTCACTACAATGAGCAGTTCTTC
CASSPKRGSHYNEQFF
>-|-|TRBV27|TRBJ2-7
TGTGCCAGCAGCCACGGGTCAAGCGAGCAGTACTTC
CASSHGSSEQYF
>-|-|TRBV15|TRBJ2-1
TGTGCCACCAGCGACGAAACCTACAATGAGCAGTTCTTC
CATSDETYNEQFF
>-|-|TRBV13|TRBJ2-7
TGTGCCAGCAGCTTAAATAGAATGGGATACGAGCAGTACTTC
CASSLNRMGYEQYF
>-|-|TRBV9|TRBJ1-2
TGTGCCAGCAGCGTCTCCTCGGTCCAGGGAAACTATGGCTACACCTTC
CASSVSSVQGNYGYTF
>-|TRBD1|TRBV6-5|TRBJ2-7
TGTGCCAGCAGTCTACGGACAGGGAGTTACGAGCAGTACTTC
CASSLRTGSYEQYF
>-|-|TRBV21-1|TRBJ2-7
TGTGCCAGCAGCAAAGCGGGCCGGGACAGGGTTTACGAGCAGTACTTC
CASSKAGRDRVYEQYF